This T cell receptor (beta chain) was retrieved from a study of molecular identifiers for immune sequencing clone quantification. TCRdb fed the PCR reads into MiXCR, producing one record per CDR3 protein. The sample lists over 600,000 distinct CDR3 sequences; approximately 20% were seen once. To note about this clonotype: At one end, the junction sequence differs from germline, possibly due to a read error.

Germline loops: CDR1 PRHDT, CDR2 FYEKMQ (reference sequence). The CDR3 has 16 residues. This TCR derives from a human donor in good health. Some libraries in this study had Jurkat cell RNA spiked in. The chain is built from TRBV13 and TRBJ2-4; D is possibly TRBD1 or TRBD2 (5 bases each). Sequenced material: naive CD8+ T cells from blood, with Jurkat cell RNA spiked in. Noted subset: FACS-sorted CD8+CD4-CCR7+CD45RA+ naive T cells. The CDR3 reads CASSLVARGPKSIQYF. The CDR3 DNA follows: TGTGCCAGCAGCTTAGTAGCGAGGGGCCCCAAAAGCATTCAGTACTTC.